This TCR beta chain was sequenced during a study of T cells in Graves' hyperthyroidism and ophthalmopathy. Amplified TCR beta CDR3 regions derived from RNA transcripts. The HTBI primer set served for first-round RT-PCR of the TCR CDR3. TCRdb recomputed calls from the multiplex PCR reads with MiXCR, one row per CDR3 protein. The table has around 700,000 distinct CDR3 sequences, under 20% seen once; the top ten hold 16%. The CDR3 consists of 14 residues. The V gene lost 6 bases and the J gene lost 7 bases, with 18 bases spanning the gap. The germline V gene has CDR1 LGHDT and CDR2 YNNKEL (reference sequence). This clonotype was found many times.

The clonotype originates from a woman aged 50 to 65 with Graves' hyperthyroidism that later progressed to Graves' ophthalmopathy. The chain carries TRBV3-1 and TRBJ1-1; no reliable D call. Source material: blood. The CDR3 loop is CASSQNRVGNEAFF. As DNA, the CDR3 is TGTGCCAGCAGTCAGAACCGGGTCGGCAATGAAGCTTTCTTT.